The present T cell receptor (beta chain) was sequenced within a study of cytomegalovirus exposure and HLA in healthy donors. Study results and caveats: Altogether, about 160 TCR beta chains were recorded as cytomegalovirus-associated.

The PCR was carried out with 60 Vbeta primers and 13 Jbeta primers. Sequenced by immunoSEQ multiplex PCR; TCRdb stores in-frame clones only, minus some. Among more than 95,000 clones listed, around 64% were seen once. This CDR3 region has 14 residues. The V gene lost 3 bases and the J gene lost 5 bases, with 11 bases spanning the gap. In germline, CDR1 is ENHRY, CDR2 SYGVKD. To note about this clone: The antigen is not known.

This clonotype originated in a man aged 60 to 69 in good health and CMV-seronegative. The J gene is TRBJ1-5, the V gene TRBV10-3, with D unclear. Sequenced input: PBMCs. For the CDR3, the DNA is TGTGCCATCAGTGATTCCGGGAGGCATCAGCCCCAGCATTTT. Translation: CAISDSGRHQPQHF.